The 32 T cell receptor beta chains below all came from one sample that was sequenced in a study of OX40 agonist ivuxolimab in advanced cancers. This table comes from immunoSEQ multiplex PCR, and its TCRdb copy is limited to in-frame clones, with some not included. The table includes about 19,000 clones, around 68% detected once. The input for sequencing was CD4+ or CD8+ T cells sorted from blood, taken in a trial of the OX40 agonist ivuxolimab. These receptors all stem from an adult with an advanced solid tumor such as melanoma, head and neck, liver or kidney cancer.

The rearrangement joins TRBV7-9 to TRBJ2-4; the D gene is possibly TRBD2 (5 bases). The CDR3 covers 15 residues. Germline V gene data show CDR1 as SEHNR and CDR2 as FQNEAQ (reference sequence). V was pared by 5 bases and J by 0 bases, with 11 bases between. Here the CDR3 DNA reads TGTGCCAGCAGCCCCCCAGGACTAGCCAAAAACATTCAGTACTTC. Amino acid sequence: CASSPPGLAKNIQYF.

V is TRBV28 and J is TRBJ2-3; D is unclear. Germline V gene data show CDR1 as MDHEN and CDR2 as SYDVKM. The CDR3 contains 15 residues. V lost 3 bases to trimming and J lost 1 base, with 11 bases between them. CDR3 region: CASSFSPGGTDTQYF. In DNA, the CDR3 is TGTGCCAGCAGTTTCTCCCCAGGTGGCACAGATACGCAGTATTTT.

Notes on this clone: The sample contains more than one DNA sequence encoding this CDR3. The chain employs TRBV5-1 and TRBJ2-2; TRBD2 matches 7 bases. The germline V gene has CDR1 SGHRS and CDR2 YFSETQ. J was trimmed by 1 base and V by 2 bases; bases with no gene match: 5. The CDR3 extends over 16 amino acids. CDR3 protein: CASSFGLAVNTGELFF. The CDR3, as DNA: TGCGCCAGCAGCTTTGGTCTAGCGGTGAACACCGGGGAGCTGTTTTTT.

This sequence joins TRBV28 and TRBJ2-3; 8 bases line up with TRBD1. The V and J ends lost 5 bases and 6 bases, in that order; junction bases with no gene match: 10. The CDR3 is made up of 15 amino acids. Germline V gene data show CDR1 as MDHEN and CDR2 as SYDVKM. The CDR3 DNA follows: TGTGCCAGCAGTCCACTCCGGGACAGGACGGATACGCAGTATTTT. Translating it yields CASSPLRDRTDTQYF.

The rearrangement joins TRBV7-8 to TRBJ1-3; no clear D gene. Germline assignment: CDR1 SGHVS and CDR2 FQNEAQ. The CDR3 runs to 16 residues. V lost 5 bases and J lost 0, with 14 bases in between. In DNA, the CDR3 is TGTGCCAGCAGCCCCCTGGGAGGGTACTCTGGAAACACCATATATTTT. This codes for CASSPLGGYSGNTIYF. The full variable domain, its missing parts supplied by reference TRBV7-8 and TRBJ1-3, is GAGVSQSPRYKVAKRGQDVALRCDPISGHVSLFWYQQALGQGPEFLTYFQNEAQLDKSGLPSDRFFAERPEGSVSTLKIQRTQQEDSAVYLCASSPLGGYSGNTIYFGEGSWLTVV.

This clone is large (0.1 to 1%) within its sample. The chain is built from TRBV10-3 and TRBJ2-2, with 10 bases matching TRBD2. After removal of 8 bases from V and 2 bases from J, the junction contained 8 bases not matched to a gene. Germline values: CDR1 ENHRY, CDR2 SYGVKD. The CDR3 length is 16 residues. In DNA, the CDR3 is TGTGCCATCCAACCTACTAGCGGGGCAAACACCGGGGAGCTGTTTTTT. It codes for CAIQPTSGANTGELFF.

This clone was detected only once. This chain joins TRBV7-2 and TRBJ2-5, with 8 nucleotides matching TRBD1. CDR3 length: 15 residues. Germline trimming cut 1 base from V and 5 bases from J; bases unmatched to any gene: 6. Germline assignment: CDR1 SGHTA and CDR2 FQGNSA. Here the CDR3 DNA reads TGTGCCAGCAGCTTAGGATACAGGGGGTGGGAGACCCAGTACTTC. Protein product: CASSLGYRGWETQYF.

The CDR3 nucleotides read TGTGCCAGCAGTGGTTATCTCTCTGGAAACACCATATATTTT. This codes for CASSGYLSGNTIYF. V usage is TRBV9 and J usage is TRBJ1-3, with D unclear. V gave up 5 bases and J gave up 0 bases, with 9 bases separating them. This CDR3 region has 14 residues. Germline V gene lookup returns CDR1 SGDLS and CDR2 YYNGEE.

This sequence joins TRBV4-2 and TRBJ1-4, with 7 bases that match TRBD1. V trimming: 3 bases; J trimming: 0 bases; junction bases outside the gene matches: 7. Germline assignment: CDR1 LGHNA and CDR2 YNFKEQ. The CDR3 runs 17 residues. In nucleotides, the CDR3 is TGTGCCAGCAGCCACGGACAGGCCTACTCAACTAATGAAAAACTGTTTTTT. Its protein product is CASSHGQAYSTNEKLFF.

V and J are TRBV28 and TRBJ2-7; TRBD1 matches at 9 bases. Germline V lookup: CDR1 MDHEN, CDR2 SYDVKM. The CDR3 has 14 residues. V shed 7 bases, J shed 5 bases, and the junction held 9 bases outside the gene matches. In DNA form, the CDR3 reads TGTGCCAGCACCGAGCGGGACAGGGCCCACGAGCAGTACTTC. Its translation is CASTERDRAHEQYF.

This clone came up a few times. The genes are TRBV5-6 and TRBJ2-5, with D perhaps TRBD2 (6 bases). CDR3 length equals 16 residues. The germline CDR1 and CDR2 sequences are SGHDT and YYEEEE. V was cut by 4 bases and J by 2 bases, with 18 bases left in between. The CDR3 loop reads CASSVGDLVGQETQYF. The CDR3 DNA reads TGTGCCAGCAGCGTAGGGGACTTAGTAGGGCAAGAGACCCAGTACTTC.

The table lists this clone with a few counts. The chain uses TRBV27 and TRBJ2-5; TRBD1 matches 7 bases. The CDR3 consists of 16 residues. Germline loops: CDR1 MNHEY, CDR2 SMNVEV (reference sequence). Unmatched junction bases numbered 14, after V lost 5 bases and J lost 5 bases. This chain's CDR3 is CASSPWQGDGGETQYF. The CDR3 DNA reads as TGTGCCAGCAGTCCCTGGCAGGGGGATGGTGGTGAGACCCAGTACTTC.

This rearrangement joins TRBV4-2 to TRBJ2-2, with TRBD2 identical over 12 bases. V gave up 0 bases and J gave up 1 base; unmatched junction bases: 0. The CDR3 loop spans 17 amino acids. Germline V gene sequence: CDR1 LGHNA, CDR2 YNFKEQ. CDR3: CASSQELAGGNTGELFF. DNA of the CDR3: TGTGCCAGCAGCCAAGAACTAGCGGGGGGGAACACCGGGGAGCTGTTTTTT.

The chain couples TRBV14 to TRBJ1-2; 11 nucleotides agree with TRBD1. Germline lookup yields CDR1 SGHDN and CDR2 FVKESK. The CDR3 is made up of 15 amino acids. V lost 1 base and J lost 8; bases outside the gene matches: 6. CDR3 sequence (DNA): TGTGCCAGCAGCCAAGTAGGACAGGGGGCAAGGGGCTACACCTTC. Translating it yields CASSQVGQGARGYTF.

This clone came up once. This rearrangement joins TRBV6-6 to TRBJ1-2; tentative D call: TRBD1 (5 bases). Trimming removed 2 bases at V and 9 bases at J, with 13 bases between. CDR1 is MNHNY and CDR2 is SVGAGI in the germline V gene (reference sequence). CDR3 length: 13 residues. CDR3 DNA: TGTGCCAGCAGTTACCGTCAGGGAAGGAGCTACACCTTC. Translated: CASSYRQGRSYTF.

This clone was counted between two and nine times. This chain joins TRBV6-5 and TRBJ2-7; no reliable D call. Looked up from germline, CDR1 is MNHEY and CDR2 is SVGAGI. This CDR3 comprises 12 residues. V lost 4 bases and J 6 bases, leaving 10 bases between the germline ends. CDR3 sequence reads: CASSFEGVEQYF. CDR3 nucleotides: TGTGCCAGCAGTTTTGAAGGAGTCGAGCAGTACTTC.

The chain combines TRBV25-1 with TRBJ2-2; tentative D call: TRBD2 (6 bases). Trimming left V 6 bases short and J 7 bases short, with 9 bases between. Germline CDR1 is MGHDK and CDR2 is SYGVNS. The length of the CDR3 is 12 residues. DNA of the CDR3: TGTGCCAGCAGCGACGGGGGCGGGGAGCTGTTTTTT. It translates to CASSDGGGELFF.

The V and J genes are TRBV9 and TRBJ2-6; a possible D gene is TRBD1 (6 bases). Trimming took off 4 bases at V and 12 bases at J, with 17 bases between the two ends. The germline gives CDR1 SGDLS, CDR2 YYNGEE. The CDR3 sequence is 14 residues long. The CDR3 nucleotides read TGTGCCAGCAGCACAGGGCACCTCTCTACCGTCCTGACTTTC. It yields the protein CASSTGHLSTVLTF.

The chain carries TRBV2 and TRBJ2-5; 8 nucleotides align to TRBD2. Unmatched junction bases numbered 5, after V lost 4 bases and J lost 1 base. From germline, CDR1 is SNHLY and CDR2 FYNNEI. This CDR3 comprises 15 residues. CDR3 DNA: TGTGCCAGCAGTGGTCAACGGGGGGGCCAAGAGACCCAGTACTTC. Its translation is CASSGQRGGQETQYF.

The CDR3 region has the DNA TGCGCCAGCAGCCAGGAACGACTAGCGGGGCCCTACAATGAGCAGTTCTTC. This sequence encodes CASSQERLAGPYNEQFF. The V and J genes are TRBV4-3 and TRBJ2-1; TRBD2 aligns across 11 bases. The V and J ends lost 3 bases and 2 bases, in that order; junction bases with no gene match: 6. The germline gives CDR1 LGHNA, CDR2 YSLEER. This CDR3 comprises 17 residues.

The rearrangement joins TRBV6-6 to TRBJ2-5, with 15 bases identical to TRBD2. The CDR3 is made up of 16 amino acids. V lost 0 bases, J lost 5 bases, and 1 base stayed unmatched. The germline CDR1 and CDR2 sequences are MNHNY and SVGAGI (reference sequence). CDR3: CASSYSGLAGGETQYF. CDR3 DNA sequence: TGTGCCAGCAGTTACTCGGGACTAGCGGGGGGCGAGACCCAGTACTTC.

The chain combines TRBV28 with TRBJ1-4, with D possibly being TRBD1 (5 bases). This CDR3 contains 16 residues. Germline V gene sequence: CDR1 MDHEN, CDR2 SYDVKM. V lost 0 bases, J lost 8 bases, and 16 bases lay in between. CDR3 coding DNA: TGTGCCAGCAGTTTATGGATCGGGGCCTCGGGGGAAAAACTGTTTTTT. Its translation: CASSLWIGASGEKLFF. The full variable domain, in which reference TRBV28 and TRBJ1-4 provide the parts outside the CDR3, is DVKVTQSSRYLVKRTGEKVFLECVQDMDHENMFWYRQDPGLGLRLIYFSYDVKMKEKGDIPEGYSVSREKKERFSLILESASTNQTSMYLCASSLWIGASGEKLFFGSGTQLSVL.

J is TRBJ2-1 and V is TRBV6-6, with D unresolved. Germline V gives CDR1 MNHNY, CDR2 SVGAGI (reference sequence). This CDR3 is 13 amino acids long. V gave up 7 bases and J gave up 3 bases, with 10 bases separating them. The CDR3 loop reads CASNNWGYNEQFF. In nucleotides, the CDR3 is TGTGCCAGCAATAACTGGGGCTACAATGAGCAGTTCTTC.

The V gene is TRBV19, the J gene TRBJ2-3; no clear D. Germline loops: CDR1 LNHDA, CDR2 SQIVND (reference sequence). This CDR3 region has 13 residues. V was cut by 5 bases and J by 4 bases, with 10 bases left in between. The DNA for the CDR3 is TGTGCCAGTAGTCCCAGAAACCCAGATACGCAGTATTTT. Translated: CASSPRNPDTQYF.

By share, this clone counts as large (0.1 to 1%). The chain joins TRBV9 to TRBJ2-7; 9 bases map to TRBD2. Germline values: CDR1 SGDLS, CDR2 YYNGEE. CDR3 size: 14 residues. V shed 4 bases, J shed 2 bases, and the junction held 4 bases outside the gene matches. CDR3 loop: CASSPSGAPYEQYF. The CDR3 region has the DNA TGTGCCAGCAGCCCTAGCGGGGCCCCCTACGAGCAGTACTTC.

The chain carries TRBV19 and TRBJ1-1; D is unclear. Looked up from germline, CDR1 is LNHDA and CDR2 is SQIVND (reference sequence). This CDR3 comprises 15 residues. Trimming removed 5 bases at V and 4 bases at J, with 17 bases between. CDR3 coding DNA: TGTGCCAGTAGTCCCGGGATTTTGGGATTCACTGAAGCTTTCTTT. Translating it yields CASSPGILGFTEAFF.

This chain connects TRBV5-2 to TRBJ1-5. TRBV5-2 is listed as a pseudogene. This CDR3 has 12 amino acids. The CDR3 coding sequence is TGTGCCAGCAGCTTGCTAGATCAGCCCCAGCATTTT. Translating it yields CASSLLDQPQHF.

This clone came up once. The V and J genes are TRBV7-9 and TRBJ2-1; unclear D gene. From germline, CDR1 is SEHNR and CDR2 FQNEAQ (reference sequence). This CDR3 comprises 14 residues. V lost 2 bases, J lost 10 bases, and 15 bases lay in between. The CDR3 nucleotides are TGTGCCAGCAGCTTAATCGGCGGCTGGGTGGAGCAGTTCTTC. As protein: CASSLIGGWVEQFF.

The chain is built from TRBV7-9 and TRBJ2-7; tentatively, D is TRBD1 (6 bases). Germline CDR1 is SEHNR and CDR2 is FQNEAQ (reference sequence). The CDR3 covers 15 residues. Trimming removed 3 bases from V and 4 bases from J, with 16 bases in between. The CDR3 DNA reads TGTGCCAGCAGCTTGGCAGGGGTCGGAGGATACGAGCAGTACTTC. Protein: CASSLAGVGGYEQYF.

This chain joins TRBV28 and TRBJ2-5, with TRBD1 identical over 7 bases. Trimming removed 5 bases from V and 2 bases from J; junction bases left unmatched: 8. The CDR3 consists of 15 residues. The germline CDR1 and CDR2 sequences are MDHEN and SYDVKM. In DNA, the CDR3 is TGTGCCAGCAGTACGGGGACAGCCCTTCAAGAGACCCAGTACTTC. This gives the protein CASSTGTALQETQYF. Supplemented by reference TRBV28 and TRBJ2-5, the full variable domain reads DVKVTQSSRYLVKRTGEKVFLECVQDMDHENMFWYRQDPGLGLRLIYFSYDVKMKEKGDIPEGYSVSREKKERFSLILESASTNQTSMYLCASSTGTALQETQYFGPGTRLLVL.

The CDR3 DNA follows: TGTGCCAGCAGCGGCCGGGACAGCAGAAGCTTCTACGAGCAGTACTTC. Translated, it gives CASSGRDSRSFYEQYF. The rearrangement joins TRBV9 to TRBJ2-7; TRBD1 agrees at 7 bases. The CDR3 runs 16 residues. With V trimmed by 3 bases and J by 3 bases, 12 bases remained unmatched. The germline V gene encodes CDR1 SGDLS and CDR2 YYNGEE.

This clone was observed once. This sequence joins TRBV27 and TRBJ2-1; the match to TRBD2 covers 8 bases. CDR1 and CDR2 (germline): MNHEY, SMNVEV (reference sequence). The CDR3 totals 15 residues. The V and J ends lost 2 bases and 6 bases, in that order; junction bases with no gene match: 6. CDR3 residues: CASSLVAGTGNEQFF. The DNA of the CDR3 is TGTGCCAGCAGTTTAGTAGCGGGAACGGGCAATGAGCAGTTCTTC.